This T cell receptor beta chain was identified in a study of blood T cell repertoires in COVID-19. CDR3 length equals 14 residues. With 2 bases removed from V and 9 bases from J, the gap between germline ends came to 11 bases. The V gene's germline CDR1 is MNHEY and CDR2 SMNVEV (reference sequence). The data were produced by immunoSEQ multiplex PCR, yet TCRdb's version contains in-frame clones alone and is incomplete. The profile shows a few hundred thousand clones, around 86% of them singletons. Sequencing was carried out using peripheral blood. The TCR was taken from a man aged 18 to 29 with active or convalescent COVID-19. The chain combines TRBV27 with TRBJ1-6; a weak D match, TRBD1 (5 bases). CDR3 protein: CASSLQGLGSPLHF. The CDR3 nucleotides read TGTGCCAGCAGTTTACAGGGCCTTGGTTCACCCCTCCACTTT.